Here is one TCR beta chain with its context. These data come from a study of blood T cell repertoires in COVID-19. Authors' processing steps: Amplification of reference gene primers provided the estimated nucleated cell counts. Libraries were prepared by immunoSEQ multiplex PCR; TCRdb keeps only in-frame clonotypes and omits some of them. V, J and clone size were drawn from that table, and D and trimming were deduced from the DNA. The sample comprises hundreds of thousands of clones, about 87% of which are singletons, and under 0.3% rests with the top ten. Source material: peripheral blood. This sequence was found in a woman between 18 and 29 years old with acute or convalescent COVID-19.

CDR3 coding DNA: TGCAGCGTCGCGGAATGGGACAGGGACTATGGCTACACCTTC. Translation gives CSVAEWDRDYGYTF. The gene calls are TRBV29-1 and TRBJ1-2; TRBD1 matches 9 bases. J gave up 3 bases and V 6 bases, and 8 bases lay outside the gene matches. This CDR3 contains 14 residues. In germline, CDR1 is SQVTM, CDR2 ANQGSEA.